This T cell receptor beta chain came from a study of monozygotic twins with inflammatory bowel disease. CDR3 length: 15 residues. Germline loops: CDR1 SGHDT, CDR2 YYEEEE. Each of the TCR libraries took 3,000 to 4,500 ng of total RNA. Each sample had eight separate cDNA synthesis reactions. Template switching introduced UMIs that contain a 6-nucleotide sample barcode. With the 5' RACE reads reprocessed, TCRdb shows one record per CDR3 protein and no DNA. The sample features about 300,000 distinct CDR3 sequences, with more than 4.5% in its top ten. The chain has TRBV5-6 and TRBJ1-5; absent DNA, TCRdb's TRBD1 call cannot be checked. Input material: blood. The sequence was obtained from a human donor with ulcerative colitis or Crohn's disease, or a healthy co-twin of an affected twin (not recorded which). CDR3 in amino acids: CASSSGTGVNQPQHF. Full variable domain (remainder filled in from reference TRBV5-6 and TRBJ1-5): DAGVTQSPTHLIKTRGQQVTLRCSPKSGHDTVSWYQQALGQGPQFIFQYYEEEERQRGNFPDRFSGHQFPNYSSELNVNALLLGDSALYLCASSSGTGVNQPQHFGDGTRLSIL.